The 11 T cell receptor beta chains below come from one sample, sequenced in a study of response to subunit inactivated influenza vaccine. TCRdb reprocessed the RT-PCR reads via MiXCR and lists one record per CDR3 protein. This table holds about 520,000 distinct CDR3 sequences, under 8.5% found once. The material was PBMCs from blood, obtained around 25 months after vaccination. The receptor set was obtained from a man in his fifties or sixties who received an inactivated influenza vaccine.

This clonotype was seen many times. The chain recombines TRBV20-1 with TRBJ1-5; 9 bases agree with TRBD1. Per the germline V gene, CDR1 is DFQATT and CDR2 is SNEGSKA (reference sequence). This CDR3 has 14 residues. Trimming removed 2 bases from V and 5 bases from J; junction bases left unmatched: 4. The CDR3 protein is CSARPGTGYQPQHF. The CDR3 DNA follows: TGCAGTGCTAGACCCGGGACAGGGTATCAGCCCCAGCATTTT.

This clonotype was counted only a few times. The chain recombines TRBV12-3 or TRBV12-4 with TRBJ1-1; D uncertain. The CDR3 extends over 13 amino acids. Between the trimmed V and J ends, which lost 6 bases and 4 bases, there was a span of 12 bases. The CDR3 sequence is CASRVRVSTEAFF. CDR3 nucleotides: TGTGCCAGCAGAGTTCGGGTAAGCACTGAAGCTTTCTTT.

This clonotype was detected many times. The rearrangement links TRBV28 to TRBJ2-5, with D perhaps TRBD1 or TRBD2 (5 bases each). The CDR3 has 14 amino acids. From germline, CDR1 is MDHEN and CDR2 SYDVKM. V gave up 4 bases and J gave up 5 bases, with 14 bases separating them. The DNA for the CDR3 is TGTGCCAGCAGTTCTCCCCGGGACGGGGAGACCCAGTACTTC. It specifies CASSSPRDGETQYF.

Many counts were recorded for this clonotype. CDR3 in DNA: TGTGCCAGCAGCTTAAAAGGACGCTACGAGCAGTACTTC. It is translated as CASSLKGRYEQYF. The chain links TRBV7-2 to TRBJ2-7; D is unclear. The germline V and J ends were trimmed by 2 bases and 3 bases, with 8 bases remaining between them. CDR3 length: 13 residues. Germline-derived CDR1 and CDR2 are SGHTA and FQGNSA.

The sample holds many counts of this clonotype. V and J are TRBV7-8 and TRBJ1-1; tentatively, D is TRBD1 (6 bases). V gave up 8 bases and J gave up 4 bases, with 20 bases separating them. The CDR3 contains 15 residues. CDR1 SGHVS and CDR2 FQNEAQ come from the germline V gene. CDR3 bases: TGTGCCAGCGGGAGCAGGGGTATTGGAGGCACTGAAGCTTTCTTT. Amino acid sequence: CASGSRGIGGTEAFF.

The V and J genes are TRBV5-1 and TRBJ1-1, with a weak D call TRBD1 (6 bases). Germline V gene data show CDR1 as SGHRS and CDR2 as YFSETQ. The CDR3 consists of 17 residues. Trimming removed 4 bases at V and 1 base at J, with 20 bases between. In nucleotides, the CDR3 is TGCGCCAGCAGCGTACGGGGGGGCGATCACCGGAACACTGAAGCTTTCTTT. Translating gives CASSVRGGDHRNTEAFF. Full variable domain (rest looked up from reference TRBV5-1 and TRBJ1-1): KAGVTQTPRYLIKTRGQQVTLSCSPISGHRSVSWYQQTPGQGLQFLFEYFSETQRNKGNFPGRFSGRQFSNSRSEMNVSTLELGDSALYLCASSVRGGDHRNTEAFFGQGTRLTVV.

This clonotype occurred many times. The chain has TRBV29-1 and TRBJ2-1; 7 nucleotides agree with TRBD2. Germline V gene sequence: CDR1 SQVTM, CDR2 ANQGSEA. V shed 7 bases, J shed 10 bases, and the junction held 13 bases outside the gene matches. The CDR3 totals 13 residues. For the CDR3, the DNA is TGCAGCGCCGCGGGGGTGGGAGTAAGGGAGCAGTTCTTC. This translates into CSAAGVGVREQFF.

This chain connects TRBV20-1 to TRBJ2-1; a weak D match, TRBD1 (5 bases). With 3 bases removed from V and 2 bases from J, the gap between germline ends came to 17 bases. The germline V gene has CDR1 DFQATT and CDR2 SNEGSKA (reference sequence). This CDR3 contains 16 residues. Here the CDR3 DNA reads TGCAGTGCTAGTCCACTCGACAGTTCAGCCTACAATGAGCAGTTCTTC. Amino acid sequence: CSASPLDSSAYNEQFF.

V is TRBV6-5 and J is TRBJ1-5; 10 positions agree with TRBD1. Germline CDR1 is MNHEY and CDR2 is SVGAGI. The J segment lost 0 bases and the V segment lost 1 base, leaving 3 bases of the junction unmatched. The CDR3 runs 17 residues. The CDR3 spells CASSYFGTGDSNQPQHF. The CDR3 coding sequence is TGTGCCAGCAGTTACTTTGGGACAGGGGATAGCAATCAGCCCCAGCATTTT.

The chain has TRBV6-2 or TRBV6-3 and TRBJ2-6, with a tentative D call TRBD1 (5 bases). Germline V gene sequence: CDR1 MNHEY, CDR2 SVGEGT. V lost 7 bases and J 0 bases, leaving 13 bases between the germline ends. The CDR3 runs to 16 residues. This chain's CDR3 is CASTHTQGSGANVLTF. The CDR3 nucleotides read TGTGCCAGCACCCACACGCAGGGCTCTGGGGCCAACGTCCTGACTTTC.

The chain has TRBV25-1 and TRBJ2-5; weak D call: TRBD2 (5 bases). Germline assignment: CDR1 MGHDK and CDR2 SYGVNS. Trimming cost V 2 bases and J 3 bases, with 7 bases left between them. The CDR3 extends over 13 amino acids. Here the CDR3 reads CASSETGEETQYF. For the CDR3, the DNA is TGTGCCAGCAGTGAAACCGGGGAAGAGACCCAGTACTTC.